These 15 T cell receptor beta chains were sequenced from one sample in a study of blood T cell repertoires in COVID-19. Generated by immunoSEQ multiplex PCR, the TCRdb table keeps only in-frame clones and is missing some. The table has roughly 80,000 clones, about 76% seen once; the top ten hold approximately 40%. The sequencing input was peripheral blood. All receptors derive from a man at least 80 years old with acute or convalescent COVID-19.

This chain's CDR3 is CATGSGRAGGNEQFF. The DNA of the CDR3 is TGTGCCACCGGTAGCGGGAGGGCCGGTGGTAATGAGCAGTTCTTC. This chain links TRBV6-4 with TRBJ2-1; 11 positions match TRBD2. J was trimmed by 7 bases and V by 10 bases; bases with no gene match: 12. CDR1 and CDR2 (germline): MRHNA, SNTAGT. This CDR3 is 15 amino acids long.

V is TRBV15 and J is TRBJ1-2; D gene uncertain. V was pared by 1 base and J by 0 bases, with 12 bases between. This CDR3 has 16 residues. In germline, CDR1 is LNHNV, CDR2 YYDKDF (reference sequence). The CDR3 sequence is CATSRGSTVSNYGYTF. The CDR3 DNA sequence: TGTGCCACCAGCAGAGGATCGACTGTTTCTAACTATGGCTACACCTTC.

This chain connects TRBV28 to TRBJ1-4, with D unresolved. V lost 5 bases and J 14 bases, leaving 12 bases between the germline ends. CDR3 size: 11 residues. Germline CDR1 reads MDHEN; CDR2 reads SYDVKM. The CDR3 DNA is TGTGCCAGCAGTCTATCGGGTATCCTGTTTTTT. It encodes CASSLSGILFF.

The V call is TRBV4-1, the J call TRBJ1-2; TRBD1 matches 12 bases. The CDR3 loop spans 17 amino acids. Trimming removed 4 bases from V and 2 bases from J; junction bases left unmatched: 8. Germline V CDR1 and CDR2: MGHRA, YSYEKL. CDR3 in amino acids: CASSRGRDRGRNYGYTF. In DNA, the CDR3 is TGCGCCAGCAGCCGGGGGCGGGACAGGGGGCGCAACTATGGCTACACCTTC.

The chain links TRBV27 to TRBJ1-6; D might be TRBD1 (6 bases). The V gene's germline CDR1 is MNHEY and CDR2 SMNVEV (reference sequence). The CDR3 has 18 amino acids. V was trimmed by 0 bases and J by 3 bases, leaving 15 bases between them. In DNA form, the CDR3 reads TGTGCCAGCAGTTTATCGTTGTATCTGACAGGCTATAATTCACCCCTCCACTTT. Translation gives CASSLSLYLTGYNSPLHF.

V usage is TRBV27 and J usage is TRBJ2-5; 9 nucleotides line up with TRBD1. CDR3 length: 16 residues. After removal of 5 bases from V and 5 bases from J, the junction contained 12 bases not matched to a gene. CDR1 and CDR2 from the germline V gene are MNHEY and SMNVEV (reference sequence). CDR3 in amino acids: CASSVTTGGRIETQYF. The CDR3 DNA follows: TGTGCCAGCAGTGTCACTACAGGGGGCCGGATCGAGACCCAGTACTTC.

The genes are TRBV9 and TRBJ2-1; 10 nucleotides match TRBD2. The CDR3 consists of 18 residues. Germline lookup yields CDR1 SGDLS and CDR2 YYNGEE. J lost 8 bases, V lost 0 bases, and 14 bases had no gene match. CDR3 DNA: TGTGCCAGCAGCGTAGCCGGGATAGCGGGAGGCGGCAGGCATGAGCAGTTCTTC. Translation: CASSVAGIAGGGRHEQFF.

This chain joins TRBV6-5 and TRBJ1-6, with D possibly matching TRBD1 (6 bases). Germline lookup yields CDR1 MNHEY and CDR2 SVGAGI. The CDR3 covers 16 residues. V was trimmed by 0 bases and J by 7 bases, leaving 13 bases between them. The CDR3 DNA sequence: TGTGCCAGCAGTTACTCCGGGGGGCGCGAGAATTCACCCCTCCACTTT. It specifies CASSYSGGRENSPLHF.

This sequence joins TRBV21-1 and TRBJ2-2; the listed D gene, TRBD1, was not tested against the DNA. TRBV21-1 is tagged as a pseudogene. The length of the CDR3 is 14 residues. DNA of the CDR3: TGTGCCAGCAGCCCCTTTACCCCTAAACAGGGGCTGTTTTTT. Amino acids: CASSPFTPKQGLFF.

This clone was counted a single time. CDR3 in DNA: TGTGCCAGCAGTGACGGCGGGACGGATACGCAGTATTTT. Translating gives CASSDGGTDTQYF. V gene TRBV2 combines with J gene TRBJ2-3, with TRBD2 as a possible D gene (6 bases). CDR1 is SNHLY and CDR2 is FYNNEI in the germline V gene. The CDR3 covers 13 residues. The V gene lost 3 bases and the J gene lost 6 bases, with 10 bases spanning the gap.

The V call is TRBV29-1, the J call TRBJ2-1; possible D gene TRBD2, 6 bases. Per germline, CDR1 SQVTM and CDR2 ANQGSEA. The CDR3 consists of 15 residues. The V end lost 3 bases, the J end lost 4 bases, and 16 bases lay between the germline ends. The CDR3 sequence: CSVDPGTSPYNEQFF. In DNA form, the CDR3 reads TGCAGCGTTGATCCCGGGACTTCACCGTACAATGAGCAGTTCTTC.

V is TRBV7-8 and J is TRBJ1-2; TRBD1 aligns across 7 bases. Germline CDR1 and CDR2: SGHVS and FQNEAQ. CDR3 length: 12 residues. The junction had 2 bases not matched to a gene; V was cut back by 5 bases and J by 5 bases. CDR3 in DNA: TGTGCCAGCAGCCCACAGGGGTATGGCTACACCTTC. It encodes CASSPQGYGYTF.

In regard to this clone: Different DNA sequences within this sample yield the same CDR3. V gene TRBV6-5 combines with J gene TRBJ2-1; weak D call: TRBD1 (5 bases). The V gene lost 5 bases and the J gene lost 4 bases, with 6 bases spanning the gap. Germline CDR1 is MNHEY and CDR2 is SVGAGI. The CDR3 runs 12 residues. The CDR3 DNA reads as TGTGCCAGCAGTACAGGATACAATGAGCAGTTCTTC. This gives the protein CASSTGYNEQFF.

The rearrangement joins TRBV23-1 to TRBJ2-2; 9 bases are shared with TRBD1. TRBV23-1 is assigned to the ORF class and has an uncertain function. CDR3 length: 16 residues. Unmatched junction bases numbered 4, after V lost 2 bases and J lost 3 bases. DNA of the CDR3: TGCGCCAGCAGTCAAACCGGGACAGGGTACACCGGGGAGCTGTTTTTT. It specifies CASSQTGTGYTGELFF.

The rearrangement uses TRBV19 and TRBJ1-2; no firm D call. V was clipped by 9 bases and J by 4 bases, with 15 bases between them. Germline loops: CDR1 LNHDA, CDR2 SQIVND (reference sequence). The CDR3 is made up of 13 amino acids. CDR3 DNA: TGTGCCAGCGCGCCCCCCGCGGGCTATGGCTACACCTTC. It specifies CASAPPAGYGYTF.